This T cell receptor beta chain stems from a study of regulatory T cells in long-lasting Graves disease. A word on this clonotype: Its antigen is unidentified.

The germline V and J ends were trimmed by 4 bases and 0 bases, with 13 bases remaining between them. The CDR3 spans 16 residues. Germline loops: CDR1 SQVTM, CDR2 ANQGSEA. The authors built TCR beta libraries using iRepertoire HTBI primers and Arm-PCR of CDR3 regions. TCRdb redid the calling of the multiplex PCR reads with MiXCR, one entry per CDR3 protein. The table shows 500,000 or so distinct CDR3 sequences, with 12% to 15% occurring only once. Time point in this sample: newly diagnosed GD, antithyroid drugs for less than 3 months. Extracted PBMC RNA gave rise to the TCR library. Patients of an endocrinology department in Xi'an, China, were included. Study-wide findings and caveats: Persistent disease preferred TRBV28, TRBJ1-2 and TRBJ2-5; new disease, TRBV20-1 and TRBJ2-1.

This same sample was also part of a study on T cells in Graves' hyperthyroidism and ophthalmopathy. In that study: Stable disease denoted Graves' hyperthyroidism without ophthalmopathy progression within 18 months. Among the patients, aged 18 to 65, hyperthyroidism was newly diagnosed and had lasted under 2 months.

This clonotype originated in a woman aged 45-59 years with Graves disease. This material consisted of peripheral blood mononuclear cells (PBMCs), taken at new diagnosis, from a patient treated with antithyroid drugs. V and J are TRBV29-1 and TRBJ2-6; no firm D call. The CDR3 region has the DNA TGCAGCGTTGTGGCCCCGGCAGGCTCTGGGGCCAACGTCCTGACTTTC. Encoded protein: CSVVAPAGSGANVLTF.